This is a list of T cell receptor beta chains from one sample in a study of T-cell reconstitution after alpha-beta-depleted transplantation in children. MiXCR, applied by TCRdb to the PCR reads, yields one record per CDR3 protein. The sample records 500,000 to 600,000 distinct CDR3 sequences, over 20% being singletons. The sequencing used PBMCs, collected before TCRalphabeta/CD19-depleted stem cell transplant. These receptors were collected from a boy under two years old with Wiskott-Aldrich syndrome, due to receive a stem cell transplant. The CDR3 runs from the conserved cysteine through the conserved F or W. The D gene is left open where the match is weak. Clone size is not always given. Where it is, it says once, few, many or a class for expanded clones.

d_gene,abundance,v_gene,j_gene,CDR3aa,CDR3nt
-,-,TRBV25-1,TRBJ2-7,CASTGQHYEQYF,TGTGCCAGCACAGGCCAGCACTACGAGCAGTACTTC
-,few,TRBV4-1,TRBJ1-2,CASSQAGTLNYGYTF,TGCGCCAGCAGCCAAGCCGGGACACTCAACTATGGCTACACCTTC
-,-,TRBV10-3,TRBJ2-7,CAISLKGPYEQYF,TGTGCCATCAGTTTAAAAGGACCGTACGAGCAGTACTTC
-,few,TRBV12-3/TRBV12-4,TRBJ2-1,CASSSPRAGNEQFF,TGTGCCAGCAGTTCCCCCAGGGCGGGCAATGAGCAGTTCTTC
-,-,TRBV4-2,TRBJ2-7,CASSQDRQPSYEQYF,TGTGCCAGCAGCCAGGACCGACAGCCCAGCTACGAGCAGTACTTC
-,-,TRBV20-1,TRBJ1-5,CSVRTGIEQPQHF,TGCAGTGTCAGAACAGGGATCGAGCAGCCCCAGCATTTT
TRBD1,-,TRBV10-3,TRBJ2-6,CAISGERQGSTSGANVLTF,TGTGCCATCAGTGGTGAGAGACAGGGCTCTACCTCTGGGGCCAACGTCCTGACTTTC
-,few,TRBV20-1,TRBJ2-3,CSAKTGSSTDTQYF,TGCAGTGCGAAAACAGGGAGTAGCACAGATACGCAGTATTTT
TRBD2,-,TRBV20-1,TRBJ2-7,CSAARTSGSYEQYF,TGCAGTGCCGCACGGACTAGCGGTTCCTACGAGCAGTACTTC
TRBD1,few,TRBV5-1,TRBJ1-1,CASSTWTGLNTEAFF,TGCGCCAGCTCCACCTGGACAGGCTTGAACACTGAAGCTTTCTTT
-,few,TRBV10-3,TRBJ1-4,CAISDRQQTSTNEKLFF,TGTGCCATCAGTGATCGTCAGCAGACCTCAACTAATGAAAAACTGTTTTTT
-,few,TRBV10-3,TRBJ2-1,CAIRDVMTYNEQFF,TGTGCCATCAGGGATGTGATGACGTACAATGAGCAGTTCTTC
TRBD1,few,TRBV28,TRBJ1-5,CASTAGQGYQPQHF,TGTGCCAGCACCGCGGGACAGGGCTATCAGCCCCAGCATTTT
-,once,TRBV7-9,TRBJ2-5,CASTSMGGPGETQYF,TGTGCCAGCACCTCGATGGGGGGCCCGGGCGAGACCCAGTACTTC
-,once,TRBV5-1,TRBJ2-5,CASSLEQGLDQETQYF,TGCGCCAGCAGCTTGGAGCAGGGGCTGGACCAAGAGACCCAGTACTTC
-,-,TRBV4-1,TRBJ2-3,CASSRGGGNTDTQYF,TGCGCCAGCAGCCGGGGAGGGGGAAACACAGATACGCAGTATTTT
-,-,TRBV20-1,TRBJ1-1,CSARVYTLNTEAFF,TGCAGTGCTAGAGTTTACACCCTGAACACTGAAGCTTTCTTT
-,-,TRBV20-1,TRBJ2-1,CSARKKSNEQFF,TGCAGTGCTAGGAAGAAGAGCAATGAGCAGTTCTTC
-,-,TRBV5-6,TRBJ2-4,CASSLLGTSQNIQYF,TGTGCCAGCAGCTTGTTGGGAACCAGCCAAAACATTCAGTACTTC
TRBD2,-,TRBV20-1,TRBJ2-1,CSEGLAGGEQFF,TGCAGTGAGGGACTAGCGGGAGGTGAGCAGTTCTTC
-,few,TRBV9,TRBJ2-7,CASSVGGGSTYEQYF,TGTGCCAGCAGCGTAGGGGGCGGATCCACCTACGAGCAGTACTTC
-,many,TRBV6-1,TRBJ1-5,CASRYSNQPQHF,TGTGCCAGCAGGTATAGCAATCAGCCCCAGCATTTT
TRBD1,many,TRBV20-1,TRBJ1-1,CSASADRVNTEAFF,TGCAGTGCTAGTGCCGACAGGGTGAACACTGAAGCTTTCTTT
-,-,TRBV14,TRBJ2-2,CASSQALAGELFF,TGTGCCAGCAGCCAAGCCCTAGCCGGGGAGCTGTTTTTT
TRBD1,-,TRBV27,TRBJ2-7,CASSSRDRGRSYEQYF,TGTGCCAGCAGTTCCCGGGACAGGGGCAGGTCCTACGAGCAGTACTTC
TRBD2,few,TRBV5-1,TRBJ2-1,CASSLGLAVSYNEQFF,TGCGCCAGCAGCCTCGGACTAGCGGTCTCCTACAATGAGCAGTTCTTC
-,few,TRBV20-1,TRBJ1-5,CSARLGGGGQPQHF,TGCAGTGCCCGCTTGGGGGGAGGAGGTCAGCCCCAGCATTTT
TRBD1,few,TRBV27,TRBJ2-1,CASSPRGTGNNEQFF,TGTGCCAGCAGTCCCCGCGGGACAGGGAACAATGAGCAGTTCTTC
-,-,TRBV9,TRBJ2-7,CASSVGFSYEQYF,TGTGCCAGCAGCGTGGGATTCTCCTACGAGCAGTACTTC
-,-,TRBV5-1,TRBJ2-7,CASSLGTQRLREQYF,TGCGCCAGCAGCTTGGGGACTCAAAGGCTTCGCGAGCAGTACTTC
TRBD1,-,TRBV30,TRBJ2-1,CAWSVRDRGKGNEQFF,TGTGCCTGGAGTGTACGGGACAGGGGTAAAGGCAATGAGCAGTTCTTC
-,few,TRBV5-4,TRBJ1-3,CASSLNQGTRGNTIYF,TGTGCCAGCAGCTTAAACCAGGGAACAAGGGGAAACACCATATATTTT
-,-,TRBV20-1,TRBJ2-1,CSASPYNEQFF,TGCAGTGCTAGCCCCTACAATGAGCAGTTCTTC